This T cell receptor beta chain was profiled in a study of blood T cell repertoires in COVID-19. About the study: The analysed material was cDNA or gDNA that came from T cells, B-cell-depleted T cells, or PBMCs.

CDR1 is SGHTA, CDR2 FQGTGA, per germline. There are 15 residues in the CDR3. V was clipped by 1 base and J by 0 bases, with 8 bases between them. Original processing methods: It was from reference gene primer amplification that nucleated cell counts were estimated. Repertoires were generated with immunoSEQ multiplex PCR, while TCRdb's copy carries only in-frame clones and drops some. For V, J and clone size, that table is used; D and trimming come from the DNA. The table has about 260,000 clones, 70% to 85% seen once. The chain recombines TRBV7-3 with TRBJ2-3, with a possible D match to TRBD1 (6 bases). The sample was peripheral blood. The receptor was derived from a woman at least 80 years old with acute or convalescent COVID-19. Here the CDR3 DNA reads TGTGCCAGCAGCTTAATCCAGGGGAGCACAGATACGCAGTATTTT. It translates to CASSLIQGSTDTQYF. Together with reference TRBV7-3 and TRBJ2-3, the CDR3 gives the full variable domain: GAGVSQTPSNKVTEKGKYVELRCDPISGHTALYWYRQSLGQGPEFLIYFQGTGAADDSGLPNDRFFAVRPEGSVSTLKIQRTERGDSAVYLCASSLIQGSTDTQYFGPGTRLTVL.